This is a list of T cell receptor beta chains from one sample in a study of shared clonotypes between healthy human individuals. Profiled with immunoSEQ multiplex PCR; TCRdb holds only in-frame clones, not every one. The sample holds a few million clones, about 93% seen once. The sample consisted of naive CD8+ T cells from PBMCs. The source of these receptors is a man between 18 and 35 years old in good health. Some clones in this sample may be carry-over from other donors' samples. Each CDR3 is given with its conserved first and last residue. Fields, in order: V gene, clone size, J gene, CDR3 length, D gene, CDR3 protein, CDR3 DNA. A D gene is named only where the DNA matches it firmly. A row's size may be missing; if present it is once, few, many or a size class.

>TRBV6-1|-|TRBJ2-7|14|-
CASSEPPDGYEQYF
TGTGCCAGCAGCGAGCCCCCGGACGGCTACGAGCAGTACTTC
>TRBV14|-|TRBJ2-1|15|-
CASSQDVGPYNEQFF
TGTGCCAGCAGCCAAGATGTGGGACCCTACAATGAGCAGTTCTTC
>TRBV19|-|TRBJ1-1|15|-
CASSMEWGVNTEAFF
TGTGCCAGTAGTATGGAATGGGGGGTGAACACTGAAGCTTTCTTT
>TRBV5-1|-|TRBJ2-7|15|TRBD1
CASSLGRDSPYEQYF
TGCGCCAGCAGCTTGGGCCGGGACAGTCCTTACGAGCAGTACTTC
>TRBV28|-|TRBJ2-5|15|TRBD1
CASSAQGVWEETQYF
TGTGCCAGCAGTGCCCAGGGGGTTTGGGAAGAGACCCAGTACTTC
>TRBV10-1|-|TRBJ2-7|14|-
CASSESTRSYEQYF
TGCGCCAGCAGTGAGTCGACTCGTTCCTACGAGCAGTACTTC
>TRBV7-9|-|TRBJ2-7|12|-
CASSYSSYEQYF
TGTGCCAGCAGCTATTCTTCCTACGAGCAGTACTTC
>TRBV6-5|-|TRBJ2-3|15|-
CASSYYGFDTDTQYF
TGTGCCAGCAGTTACTACGGTTTCGACACAGATACGCAGTATTTT
>TRBV9|-|TRBJ1-1|17|TRBD1
CASSVGRDRPMNTEAFF
TGTGCCAGCAGCGTGGGCCGGGACAGACCCATGAACACTGAAGCTTTCTTT
>TRBV19|-|TRBJ2-5|15|-
CASSIGLAPQETQYF
TGTGCCAGTAGTATCGGGCTAGCGCCTCAAGAGACCCAGTACTTC
>TRBV6-6|-|TRBJ1-5|15|-
CASSYSSVVGQPQHF
TGTGCCAGCAGTTACTCGTCGGTGGTCGGACAGCCCCAGCATTTT
>TRBV9|-|TRBJ2-7|14|-
CASSVVGSSYEQYF
TGTGCCAGCAGCGTAGTAGGGAGCTCCTACGAGCAGTACTTC
>TRBV10-3|-|TRBJ1-2|12|-
CAISEVSYGYTF
TGTGCCATCAGTGAGGTCAGCTATGGCTACACCTTC
>TRBV11-2|-|TRBJ2-1|16|-
CASSLDLSGSYNEQFF
TGTGCCAGCAGCTTAGATTTGTCGGGATCCTACAATGAGCAGTTCTTC
>TRBV19|once|TRBJ2-7|18|TRBD1
CASSPRKSPGTGANEQYF
TGTGCCAGTAGTCCGAGGAAAAGCCCCGGGACAGGGGCTAACGAGCAGTACTTC
>TRBV28|-|TRBJ2-3|18|TRBD2
CASSFLASGTSSTDTQYF
TGTGCCAGCAGTTTTCTGGCTAGCGGGACATCTAGCACAGATACGCAGTATTTT
>TRBV7-8|few|TRBJ2-5|14|-
CASSLDRVEETQYF
TGTGCCAGCAGCTTAGACAGGGTCGAAGAGACCCAGTACTTC
>TRBV11-3|-|TRBJ1-1|15|-
CASSLRRALNTEAFF
TGTGCCAGCAGCTTACGGCGGGCCTTGAACACTGAAGCTTTCTTT
>TRBV13|-|TRBJ2-7|14|-
CASSLGRGGYEQYF
TGTGCCAGCAGCTTAGGGCGGGGAGGTTACGAGCAGTACTTC
>TRBV7-8|-|TRBJ2-4|16|TRBD1
CASSLGQGLAKNIQYF
TGTGCCAGCAGCCTGGGACAGGGGCTAGCCAAAAACATTCAGTACTTC
>TRBV11-2|-|TRBJ2-2|18|TRBD2
CASSLGGLAGGWTGELFF
TGTGCCAGCAGCCTAGGCGGGCTAGCGGGAGGTTGGACCGGGGAGCTGTTTTTT
>TRBV27|few|TRBJ1-1|14|-
CASTLADGSTEAFF
TGTGCCAGCACCCTAGCCGACGGTTCTACTGAAGCTTTCTTT
>TRBV27|-|TRBJ2-2|17|TRBD1
CASSLRDRFLLTGELFF
TGTGCCAGCAGTCTCCGGGACAGGTTCCTGTTAACCGGGGAGCTGTTTTTT
>TRBV29-1|-|TRBJ2-7|14|-
CSVELAGWDYEQYF
TGCAGCGTTGAGTTGGCGGGGTGGGATTACGAGCAGTACTTC
>TRBV2|-|TRBJ1-1|14|-
CASSATGPSTEAFF
TGTGCCAGCAGTGCGACAGGTCCCTCCACTGAAGCTTTCTTT
>TRBV9|-|TRBJ2-1|15|TRBD1
CASSVWDRVWNEQFF
TGTGCCAGCAGCGTATGGGACAGGGTATGGAATGAGCAGTTCTTC
>TRBV27|-|TRBJ2-2|15|-
CASSLSPSNTGELFF
TGTGCCAGCAGTTTATCACCTTCGAACACCGGGGAGCTGTTTTTT
>TRBV11-3|-|TRBJ2-3|14|TRBD1
CASSTGDGADTQYF
TGTGCCAGCAGTACAGGGGACGGGGCAGATACGCAGTATTTT
>TRBV27|once|TRBJ1-4|15|TRBD1
CASSAWDRKNEKLFF
TGTGCCAGCAGTGCGTGGGACAGGAAGAATGAAAAACTGTTTTTT
>TRBV27|once|TRBJ1-4|14|-
CASSLLSGVEKLFF
TGTGCCAGCAGTTTACTTTCGGGGGTGGAAAAACTGTTTTTT
>TRBV5-1|few|TRBJ1-1|15|TRBD1
CASSLAQGANTEAFF
TGCGCCAGCAGCTTGGCTCAGGGGGCGAACACTGAAGCTTTCTTT
>TRBV9|-|TRBJ2-7|16|-
CASSPSAGTAPYEQYF
TGTGCCAGCAGCCCCTCGGCGGGGACAGCTCCCTACGAGCAGTACTTC
>TRBV9|once|TRBJ1-1|14|-
CASNSGGPNTEAFF
TGTGCCAGCAATTCCGGGGGACCGAACACTGAAGCTTTCTTT
>TRBV7-9|-|TRBJ1-2|15|TRBD1
CASSLEGRGFYGYTF
TGTGCCAGCAGCTTAGAGGGCAGGGGGTTCTATGGCTACACCTTC
>TRBV19|-|TRBJ1-5|15|-
CASVEAPVGNQPQHF
TGTGCCAGTGTGGAGGCCCCTGTTGGCAATCAGCCCCAGCATTTT
>TRBV30|once|TRBJ2-4|15|-
CAWSHDSLAKNIQYF
TGTGCCTGGAGTCATGACAGCCTAGCCAAAAACATTCAGTACTTC
>TRBV6-5|-|TRBJ1-1|13|-
CASSYGQGLEAFF
TGTGCCAGCAGTTACGGGCAGGGGCTTGAAGCTTTCTTT
>TRBV28|-|TRBJ2-2|16|TRBD2
CASFKTPRGDTGELFF
TGTGCCAGCTTCAAGACGCCCCGGGGGGACACCGGGGAGCTGTTTTTT
>TRBV28|-|TRBJ1-2|14|-
CASSLKLRGYGYTF
TGTGCCAGCAGTTTAAAACTACGGGGGTATGGCTACACCTTC
>TRBV9|-|TRBJ1-4|16|-
CASSVGGGATNEKLFF
TGTGCCAGCAGCGTAGGTGGCGGCGCAACTAATGAAAAACTGTTTTTT